The 7 T cell receptor beta chains below were found in one sample sequenced in a study of shared clonotypes between healthy human individuals. Using immunoSEQ multiplex PCR, the repertoire was profiled, and TCRdb retains in-frame clones only, with some absent. The sample has 2 million to 2.5 million clones; 85% to 95% are singletons. Naive CD8 cells were CD45RO-negative, positively selected for CCR7, excluding terminally differentiated effector memory CD45RA+ cells. Sequenced material: naive CD8+ T cells sorted from blood. These receptor sequences come from a man aged 18 to 29 in good health.

Turning to this clone: Other DNA sequences within the sample encode an identical CDR3. This sequence joins TRBV7-9 and TRBJ1-2, with 8 bases lining up with TRBD1. Trimming took 4 bases from V and 7 from J; bases not matched to a gene: 5. This CDR3 has 13 amino acids. The germline V gene encodes CDR1 SEHNR and CDR2 FQNEAQ (reference sequence). The CDR3 reads CASSSDRETGYTF. The CDR3 DNA sequence: TGTGCCAGCAGCTCGGACAGGGAGACTGGCTACACCTTC.

V is TRBV27 and J is TRBJ2-1; 7 positions match TRBD2. Germline CDR1 reads MNHEY; CDR2 reads SMNVEV (reference sequence). V shed 0 bases, J shed 6 bases, and the junction held 2 bases outside the gene matches. This CDR3 comprises 14 residues. The CDR3 spells CASSLSAGANEQFF. Here the CDR3 DNA reads TGTGCCAGCAGTTTATCGGCGGGAGCCAATGAGCAGTTCTTC.

In regard to this clone: The sample carries other DNA sequences with the same CDR3. The chain couples TRBV27 to TRBJ2-7, with a tentative D call TRBD2 (5 bases). The CDR3 is 12 residues long. The germline V and J ends were trimmed by 5 bases and 5 bases, with 10 bases remaining between them. From germline, CDR1 is MNHEY and CDR2 SMNVEV (reference sequence). Here the CDR3 reads CASSGPRDEQYF. CDR3 DNA: TGTGCCAGCAGTGGCCCGAGGGACGAGCAGTACTTC.

The V call is TRBV7-6, the J call TRBJ2-2, with 8 bases fitting TRBD1. Per germline, CDR1 SGHVS and CDR2 FNYEAQ. The CDR3 length is 15 residues. J gave up 5 bases and V 3 bases, and 5 bases lay outside the gene matches. Here the CDR3 DNA reads TGTGCCAGCAGCTTCCAGGACAGGGAAACCGGGGAGCTGTTTTTT. It is translated as CASSFQDRETGELFF.

This clone showed up just once. This rearrangement joins TRBV13 to TRBJ2-5; no reliable D call. From germline, CDR1 is PRHDT and CDR2 FYEKMQ (reference sequence). Deletions cut 0 bases from V and 1 base from J, with 6 bases between. The CDR3 extends over 14 amino acids. In DNA form, the CDR3 reads TGTGCCAGCAGCTTAGGCCCCGCCCAAGAGACCCAGTACTTC. It codes for CASSLGPAQETQYF.

The chain uses TRBV13 and TRBJ2-7; D may be TRBD1 (5 bases). Germline V gene data show CDR1 as PRHDT and CDR2 as FYEKMQ (reference sequence). The CDR3 totals 15 residues. Trimming removed 6 bases at V and 5 bases at J, with 20 bases between. In nucleotides, the CDR3 is TGTGCCAGCAGTTCCACAGGTCCCTTTGGGGACGAGCAGTACTTC. Translated, it gives CASSSTGPFGDEQYF.

This chain connects TRBV4-2 to TRBJ2-1, with TRBD2 identical over 9 bases. The germline CDR1 and CDR2 sequences are LGHNA and YNFKEQ. The V and J ends lost 0 bases and 6 bases, in that order; junction bases with no gene match: 6. The CDR3 spans 16 residues. The CDR3 DNA is TGTGCCAGCAGCCAAGACGGCGGGGGGGCCTCCAATGAGCAGTTCTTC. Encoded protein: CASSQDGGGASNEQFF.